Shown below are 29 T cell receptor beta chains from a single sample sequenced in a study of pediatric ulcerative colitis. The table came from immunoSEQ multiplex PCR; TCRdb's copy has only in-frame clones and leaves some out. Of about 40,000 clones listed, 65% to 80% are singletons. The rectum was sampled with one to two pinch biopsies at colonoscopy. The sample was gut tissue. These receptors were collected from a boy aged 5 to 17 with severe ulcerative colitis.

CDR3 nucleotide sequence: TGTGCCAGCAGCCTTTATGGACCCAGCTCCTACAATGAGCAGTTCTTC. Encoded protein: CASSLYGPSSYNEQFF. The gene calls are TRBV7-3 and TRBJ2-1; D is unclear. The V end lost 5 bases, the J end lost 0 bases, and 14 bases lay between the germline ends. Germline loops: CDR1 SGHTA, CDR2 FQGTGA. This CDR3 has 16 residues.

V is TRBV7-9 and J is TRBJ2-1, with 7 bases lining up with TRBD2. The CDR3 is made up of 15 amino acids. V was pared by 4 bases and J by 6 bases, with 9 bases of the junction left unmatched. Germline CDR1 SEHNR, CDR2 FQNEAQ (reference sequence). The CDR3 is CASSYGLGWSNEQFF. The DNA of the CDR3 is TGTGCCAGCAGCTACGGACTAGGGTGGAGCAATGAGCAGTTCTTC.

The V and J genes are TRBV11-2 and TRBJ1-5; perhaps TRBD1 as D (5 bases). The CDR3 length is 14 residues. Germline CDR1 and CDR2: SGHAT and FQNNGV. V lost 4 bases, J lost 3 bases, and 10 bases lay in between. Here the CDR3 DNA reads TGTGCCAGCAGCTCTGACAGCTTCAATCAGCCCCAGCATTTT. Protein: CASSSDSFNQPQHF.

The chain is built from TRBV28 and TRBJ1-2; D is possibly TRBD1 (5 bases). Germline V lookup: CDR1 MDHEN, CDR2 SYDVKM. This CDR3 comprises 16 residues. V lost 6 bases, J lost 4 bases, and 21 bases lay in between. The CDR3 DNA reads TGTGCCAGCAGAAGAGGGACGTCTTTGGGTAGCTATGGCTACACCTTC. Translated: CASRRGTSLGSYGYTF.

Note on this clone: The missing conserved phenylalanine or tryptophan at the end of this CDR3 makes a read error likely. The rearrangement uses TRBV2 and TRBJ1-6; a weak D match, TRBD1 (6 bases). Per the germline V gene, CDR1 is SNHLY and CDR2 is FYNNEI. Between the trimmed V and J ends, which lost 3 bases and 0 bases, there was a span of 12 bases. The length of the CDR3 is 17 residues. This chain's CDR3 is CASSEGRGASYNSPLHL. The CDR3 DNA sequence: TGTGCCAGCAGTGAGGGGCGGGGGGCCTCCTATAATTCACCCCTCCACCTT.

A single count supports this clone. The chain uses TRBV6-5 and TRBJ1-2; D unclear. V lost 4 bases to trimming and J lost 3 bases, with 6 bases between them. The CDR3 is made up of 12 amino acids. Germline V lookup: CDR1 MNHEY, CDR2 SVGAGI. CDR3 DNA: TGTGCCAGCAGTTCTCAGTACTATGGCTACACCTTC. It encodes CASSSQYYGYTF.

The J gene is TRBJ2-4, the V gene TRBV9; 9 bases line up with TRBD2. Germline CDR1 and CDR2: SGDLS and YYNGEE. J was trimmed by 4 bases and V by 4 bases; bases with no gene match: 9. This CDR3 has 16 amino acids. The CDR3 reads CASSPQPTSGKNIQYF. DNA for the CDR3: TGTGCCAGCAGCCCTCAACCGACTAGCGGAAAAAACATTCAGTACTTC. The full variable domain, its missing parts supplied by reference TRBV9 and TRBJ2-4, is DSGVTQTPKHLITATGQRVTLRCSPRSGDLSVYWYQQSLDQGLQFLIQYYNGEERAKGNILERFSAQQFPDLHSELNLSSLELGDSALYFCASSPQPTSGKNIQYFGAGTRLSVL.

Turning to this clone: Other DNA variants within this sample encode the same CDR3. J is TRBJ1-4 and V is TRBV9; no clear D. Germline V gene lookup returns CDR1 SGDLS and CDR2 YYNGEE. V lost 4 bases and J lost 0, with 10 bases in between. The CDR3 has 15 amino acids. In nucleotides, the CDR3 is TGTGCCAGCAGCCGACGGACCGCAACTAATGAAAAACTGTTTTTT. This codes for CASSRRTATNEKLFF.

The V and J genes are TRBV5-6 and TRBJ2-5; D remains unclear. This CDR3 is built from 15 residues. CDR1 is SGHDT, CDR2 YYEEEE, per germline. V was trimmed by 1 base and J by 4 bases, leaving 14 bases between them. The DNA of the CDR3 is TGTGCCAGCAGCTTGTATATCGCTAGTGTAGAGACCCAGTACTTC. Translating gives CASSLYIASVETQYF. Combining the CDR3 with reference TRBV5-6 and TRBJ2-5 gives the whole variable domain DAGVTQSPTHLIKTRGQQVTLRCSPKSGHDTVSWYQQALGQGPQFIFQYYEEEERQRGNFPDRFSGHQFPNYSSELNVNALLLGDSALYLCASSLYIASVETQYFGPGTRLLVL.

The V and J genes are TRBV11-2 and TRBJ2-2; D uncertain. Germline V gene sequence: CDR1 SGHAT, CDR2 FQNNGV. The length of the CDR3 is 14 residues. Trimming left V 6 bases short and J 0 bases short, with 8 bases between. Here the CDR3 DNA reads TGTGCCAGCAGGGCCGACTCGAACACCGGGGAGCTGTTTTTT. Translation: CASRADSNTGELFF.

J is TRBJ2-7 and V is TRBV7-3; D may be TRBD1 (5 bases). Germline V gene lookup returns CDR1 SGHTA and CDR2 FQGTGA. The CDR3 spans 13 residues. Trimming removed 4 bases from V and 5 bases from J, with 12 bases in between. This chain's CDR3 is CASSYVDKDEQYF. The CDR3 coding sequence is TGTGCCAGCAGCTATGTGGACAAAGACGAGCAGTACTTC.

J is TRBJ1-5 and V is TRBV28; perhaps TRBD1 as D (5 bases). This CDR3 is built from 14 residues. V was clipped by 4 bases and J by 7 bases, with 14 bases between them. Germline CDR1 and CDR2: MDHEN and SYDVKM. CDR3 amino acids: CASSSGGEVQPQHF. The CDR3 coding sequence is TGTGCCAGCAGTTCTGGGGGGGAAGTACAGCCCCAGCATTTT.

The CDR3 DNA sequence: TGCGCCAGCAGCCAAGACCGACAGGGCAATCAGCCCCAGCATTTT. The encoded protein is CASSQDRQGNQPQHF. V and J are TRBV4-1 and TRBJ1-5; TRBD1 might be the D (6 bases). The CDR3 spans 15 residues. Trimming removed 0 bases from V and 2 bases from J, with 8 bases in between. Germline V gene lookup returns CDR1 MGHRA and CDR2 YSYEKL.

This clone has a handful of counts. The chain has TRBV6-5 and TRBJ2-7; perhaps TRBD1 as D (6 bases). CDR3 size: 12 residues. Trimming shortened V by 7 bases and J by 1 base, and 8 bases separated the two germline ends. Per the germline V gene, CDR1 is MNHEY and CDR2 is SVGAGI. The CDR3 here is CASKGDSYEQYF. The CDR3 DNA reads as TGTGCCAGCAAGGGGGATTCCTACGAGCAGTACTTC.

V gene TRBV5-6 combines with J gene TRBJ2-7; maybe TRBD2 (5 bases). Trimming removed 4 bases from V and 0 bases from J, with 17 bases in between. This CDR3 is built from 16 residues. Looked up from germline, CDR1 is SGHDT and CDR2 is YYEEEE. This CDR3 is CASSDTLRDYSYEQYF. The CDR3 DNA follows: TGTGCCAGCAGCGACACCTTGAGAGACTACTCCTACGAGCAGTACTTC. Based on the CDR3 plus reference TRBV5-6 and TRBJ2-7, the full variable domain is DAGVTQSPTHLIKTRGQQVTLRCSPKSGHDTVSWYQQALGQGPQFIFQYYEEEERQRGNFPDRFSGHQFPNYSSELNVNALLLGDSALYLCASSDTLRDYSYEQYFGPGTRLTVT.

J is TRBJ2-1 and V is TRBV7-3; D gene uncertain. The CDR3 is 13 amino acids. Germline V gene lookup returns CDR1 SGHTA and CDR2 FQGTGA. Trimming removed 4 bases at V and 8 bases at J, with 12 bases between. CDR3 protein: CASSSLTPDEQFF. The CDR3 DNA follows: TGTGCCAGCAGCTCATTAACCCCCGATGAGCAGTTCTTC.

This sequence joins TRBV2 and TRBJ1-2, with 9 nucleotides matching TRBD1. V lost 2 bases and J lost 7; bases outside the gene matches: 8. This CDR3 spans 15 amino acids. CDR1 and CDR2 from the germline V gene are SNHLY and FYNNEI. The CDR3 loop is CASSEQGDRGGGYTF. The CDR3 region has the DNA TGTGCCAGCAGTGAACAGGGAGACAGGGGGGGTGGCTACACCTTC.

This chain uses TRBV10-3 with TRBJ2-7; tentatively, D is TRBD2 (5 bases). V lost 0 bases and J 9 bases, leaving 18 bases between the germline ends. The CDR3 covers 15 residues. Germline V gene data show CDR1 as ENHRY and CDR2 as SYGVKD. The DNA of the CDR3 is TGTGCCATCAGTGAGTCGCGCCAGACCCAACGGGGGCAGTACTTC. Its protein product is CAISESRQTQRGQYF.

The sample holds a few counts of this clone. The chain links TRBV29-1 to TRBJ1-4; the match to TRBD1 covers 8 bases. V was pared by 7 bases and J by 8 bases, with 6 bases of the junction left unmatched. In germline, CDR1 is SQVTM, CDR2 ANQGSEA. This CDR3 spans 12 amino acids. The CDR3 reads CSAIGQGEKLFF. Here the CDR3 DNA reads TGCAGCGCGATTGGACAGGGAGAAAAACTGTTTTTT.

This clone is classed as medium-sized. The CDR3 here is CASSSGEWGLDGYTF. CDR3 sequence (DNA): TGCGCCAGCAGCTCTGGAGAATGGGGGCTTGATGGCTACACCTTC. The gene calls are TRBV5-1 and TRBJ1-2, with D maybe TRBD1 (6 bases). Germline loops: CDR1 SGHRS, CDR2 YFSETQ. V was shortened by 3 bases and J by 6 bases, with 18 bases between the two germline ends. The CDR3 runs to 15 residues.

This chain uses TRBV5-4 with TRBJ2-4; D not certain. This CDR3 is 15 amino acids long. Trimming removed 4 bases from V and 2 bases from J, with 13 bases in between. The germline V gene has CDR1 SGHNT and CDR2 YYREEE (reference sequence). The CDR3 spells CASSTKAEPKNIQYF. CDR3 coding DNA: TGTGCCAGCAGCACAAAAGCAGAGCCCAAAAACATTCAGTACTTC. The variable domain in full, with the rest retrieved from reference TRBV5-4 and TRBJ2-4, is ETGVTQSPTHLIKTRGQQVTLRCSSQSGHNTVSWYQQALGQGPQFIFQYYREEENGRGNFPPRFSGLQFPNYSSELNVNALELDDSALYLCASSTKAEPKNIQYFGAGTRLSVL.

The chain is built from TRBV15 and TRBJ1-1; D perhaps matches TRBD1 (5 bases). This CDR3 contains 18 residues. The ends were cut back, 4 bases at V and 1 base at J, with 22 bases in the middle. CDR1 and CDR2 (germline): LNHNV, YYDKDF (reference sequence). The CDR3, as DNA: TGTGCCACCAGCAACGAAGGTCGGACTCCCGGGACGAACACTGAAGCTTTCTTT. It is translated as CATSNEGRTPGTNTEAFF.

The CDR3 is CASSIRRAANQPQHF. As DNA, the CDR3 is TGTGCCAGTAGTATTAGGAGGGCAGCCAATCAGCCCCAGCATTTT. The rearrangement links TRBV19 to TRBJ1-5; the D is unclear. V lost 3 bases and J 3 bases, leaving 12 bases between the germline ends. CDR1 and CDR2 (germline): LNHDA, SQIVND (reference sequence). The CDR3 totals 15 residues.

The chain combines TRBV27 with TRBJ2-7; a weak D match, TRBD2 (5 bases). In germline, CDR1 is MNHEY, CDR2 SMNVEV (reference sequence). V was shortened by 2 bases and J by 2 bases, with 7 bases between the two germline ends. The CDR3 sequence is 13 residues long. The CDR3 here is CASSLSGAYEQYF. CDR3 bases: TGTGCCAGCAGTTTAAGCGGAGCCTACGAGCAGTACTTC.

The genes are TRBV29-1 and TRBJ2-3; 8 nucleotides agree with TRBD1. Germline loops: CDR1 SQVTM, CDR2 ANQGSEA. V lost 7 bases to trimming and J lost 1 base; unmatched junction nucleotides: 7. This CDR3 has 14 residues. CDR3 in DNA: TGCAGCGCTCGGACAGGGCGGGGCACAGATACGCAGTATTTT. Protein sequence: CSARTGRGTDTQYF.

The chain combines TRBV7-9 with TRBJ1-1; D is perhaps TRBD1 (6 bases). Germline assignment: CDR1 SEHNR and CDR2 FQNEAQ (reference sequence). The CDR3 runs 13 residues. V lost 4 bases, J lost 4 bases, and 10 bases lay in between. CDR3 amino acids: CASSYTRGTEAFF. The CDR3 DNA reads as TGTGCCAGCAGCTACACCAGGGGCACTGAAGCTTTCTTT.

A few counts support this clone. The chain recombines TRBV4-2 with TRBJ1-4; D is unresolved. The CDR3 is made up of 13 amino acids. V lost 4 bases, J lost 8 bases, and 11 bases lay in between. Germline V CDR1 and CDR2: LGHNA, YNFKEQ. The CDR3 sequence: CASSLPNGEKLFF. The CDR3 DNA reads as TGTGCCAGCAGCCTACCGAACGGGGAAAAACTGTTTTTT.

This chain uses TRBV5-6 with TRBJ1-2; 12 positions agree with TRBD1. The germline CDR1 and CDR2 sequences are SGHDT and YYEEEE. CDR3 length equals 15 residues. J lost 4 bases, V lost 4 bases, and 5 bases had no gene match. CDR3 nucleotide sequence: TGTGCCAGCAGCCCCGGGACAGGGGGCAGCTATGGCTACACCTTC. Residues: CASSPGTGGSYGYTF.

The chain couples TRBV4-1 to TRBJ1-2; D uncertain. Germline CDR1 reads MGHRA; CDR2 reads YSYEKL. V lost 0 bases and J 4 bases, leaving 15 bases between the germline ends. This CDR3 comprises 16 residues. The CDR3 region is CASSQESSTGLYGYTF. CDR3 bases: TGCGCCAGCAGCCAAGAGTCCTCCACGGGTCTCTATGGCTACACCTTC.